Ten or more counts support the clone carrying this T cell receptor (beta chain). No antigen is known for it. The data were taken from a study of regulatory T cells in long-lasting Graves disease. Germline V gives CDR1 MDHEN, CDR2 SYDVKM. CDR3 length: 19 residues. Trimming removed 5 bases from V and 7 bases from J; junction bases left unmatched: 19. Regarding the study as a whole: Persistent disease preferred TRBV28, TRBJ1-2 and TRBJ2-5.

Combining iRepertoire HTBI primers with Arm-PCR of CDR3 regions, the authors built TCR beta libraries. TCRdb analysed the multiplex PCR reads with MiXCR anew, one entry per CDR3 protein. The table includes approximately 350,000 distinct CDR3 sequences, approximately 25% detected once. Time point meaning: persistent/refractory GD, antithyroid drugs over 5 years with positive TRAb. With RNA extracted from PBMCs as input, the TCR library was made. This receptor was obtained from a woman between 40 and 55 years old with Graves disease. V usage is TRBV28 and J usage is TRBJ2-2; 10 bases are shared with TRBD2. Specimen: peripheral blood mononuclear cells (PBMCs), collected when the disease was refractory, from a patient treated with antithyroid drugs. The CDR3 sequence: CASSTTGITGTSVHGELFF. DNA for the CDR3: TGTGCCAGCAGTACGACAGGGATAACCGGGACTAGCGTTCACGGGGAGCTGTTTTTT.